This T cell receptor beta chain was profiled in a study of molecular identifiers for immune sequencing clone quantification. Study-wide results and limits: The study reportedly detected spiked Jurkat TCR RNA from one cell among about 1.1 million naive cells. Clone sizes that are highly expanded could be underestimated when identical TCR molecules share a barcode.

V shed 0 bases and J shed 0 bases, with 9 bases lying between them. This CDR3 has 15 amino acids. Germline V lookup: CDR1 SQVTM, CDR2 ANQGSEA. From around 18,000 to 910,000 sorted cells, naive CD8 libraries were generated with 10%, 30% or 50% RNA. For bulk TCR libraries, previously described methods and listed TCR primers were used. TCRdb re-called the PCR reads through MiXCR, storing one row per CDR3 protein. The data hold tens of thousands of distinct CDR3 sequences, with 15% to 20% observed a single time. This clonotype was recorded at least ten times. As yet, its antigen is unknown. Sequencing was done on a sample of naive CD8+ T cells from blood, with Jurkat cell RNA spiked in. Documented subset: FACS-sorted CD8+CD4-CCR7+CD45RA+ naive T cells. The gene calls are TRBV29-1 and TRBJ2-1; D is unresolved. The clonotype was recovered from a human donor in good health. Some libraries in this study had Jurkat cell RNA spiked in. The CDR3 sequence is CSVEDEQSSYNEQFF. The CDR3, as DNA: TGCAGCGTTGAAGACGAACAGAGCTCCTACAATGAGCAGTTCTTC.